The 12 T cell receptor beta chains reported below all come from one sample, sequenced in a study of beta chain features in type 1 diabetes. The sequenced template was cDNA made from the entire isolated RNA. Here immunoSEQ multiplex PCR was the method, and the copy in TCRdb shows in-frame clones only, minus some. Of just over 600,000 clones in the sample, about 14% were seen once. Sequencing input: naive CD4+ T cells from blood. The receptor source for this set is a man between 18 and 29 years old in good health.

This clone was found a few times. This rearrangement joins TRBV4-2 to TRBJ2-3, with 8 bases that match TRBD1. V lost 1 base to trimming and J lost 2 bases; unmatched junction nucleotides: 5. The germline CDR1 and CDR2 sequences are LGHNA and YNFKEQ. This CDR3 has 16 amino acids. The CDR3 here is CASSQGRDRTTDTQYF. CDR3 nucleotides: TGTGCCAGCAGCCAAGGGAGGGACAGGACCACAGATACGCAGTATTTT.

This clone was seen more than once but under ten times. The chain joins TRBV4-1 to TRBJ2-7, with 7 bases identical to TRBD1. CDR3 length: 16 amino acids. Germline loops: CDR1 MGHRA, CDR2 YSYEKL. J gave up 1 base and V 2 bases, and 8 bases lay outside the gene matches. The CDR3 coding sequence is TGCGCCAGCAGCCAAAGCACAGCAGGGGGATCCTACGAGCAGTACTTC. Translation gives CASSQSTAGGSYEQYF.

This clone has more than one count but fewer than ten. The chain's CDR3 is CATNSHSPLHF. CDR3 bases: TGTGCCACCAACAGCCATTCACCCCTCCACTTT. This chain connects TRBV2 to TRBJ1-6, with unresolved D. Germline values: CDR1 SNHLY, CDR2 FYNNEI. Trimming pared 10 bases from V and 8 bases from J, leaving 9 bases between. The CDR3 is 11 residues long. Based on the CDR3 plus reference TRBV2 and TRBJ1-6, the full variable domain is EPEVTQTPSHQVTQMGQEVILRCVPISNHLYFYWYRQILGQKVEFLVSFYNNEISEKSEIFDDQFSVERPDGSNFTLKIRSTKLEDSAMYFCATNSHSPLHFGNGTRLTVT.

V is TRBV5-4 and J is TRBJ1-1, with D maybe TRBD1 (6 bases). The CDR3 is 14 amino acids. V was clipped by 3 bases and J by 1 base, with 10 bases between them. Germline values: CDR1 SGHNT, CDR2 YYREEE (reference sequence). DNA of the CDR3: TGTGCCAGCAGCTATGGACAGAAGAACACTGAAGCTTTCTTT. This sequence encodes CASSYGQKNTEAFF.

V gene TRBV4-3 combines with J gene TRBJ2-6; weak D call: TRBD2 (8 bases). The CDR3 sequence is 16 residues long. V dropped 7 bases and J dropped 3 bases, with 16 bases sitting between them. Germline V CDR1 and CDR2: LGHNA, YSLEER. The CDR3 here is CASNPGGGNGANVLTF. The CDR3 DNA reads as TGCGCCAGCAACCCGGGAGGGGGCAATGGGGCCAACGTCCTGACTTTC.

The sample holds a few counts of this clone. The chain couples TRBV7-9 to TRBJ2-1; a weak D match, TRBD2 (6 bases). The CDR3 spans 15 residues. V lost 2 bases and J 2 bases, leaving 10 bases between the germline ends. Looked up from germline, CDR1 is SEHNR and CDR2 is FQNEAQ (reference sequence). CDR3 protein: CASSLMGGPYNEQFF. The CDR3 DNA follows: TGTGCCAGCAGCTTAATGGGGGGTCCCTACAATGAGCAGTTCTTC.

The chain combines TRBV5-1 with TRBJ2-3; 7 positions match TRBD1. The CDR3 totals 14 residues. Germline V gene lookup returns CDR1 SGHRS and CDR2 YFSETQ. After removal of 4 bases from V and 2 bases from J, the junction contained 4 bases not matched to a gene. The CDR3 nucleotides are TGCGCCAGCAGCCCTGACAGGGTCACAGATACGCAGTATTTT. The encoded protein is CASSPDRVTDTQYF.

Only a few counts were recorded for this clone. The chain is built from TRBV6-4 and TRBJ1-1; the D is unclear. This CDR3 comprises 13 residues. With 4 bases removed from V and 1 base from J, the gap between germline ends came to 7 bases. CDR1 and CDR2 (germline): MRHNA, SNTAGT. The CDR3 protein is CASSAESNTEAFF. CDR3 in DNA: TGTGCCAGCAGTGCAGAATCGAACACTGAAGCTTTCTTT.

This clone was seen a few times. CDR3 region: CASDSGRRSYEQYF. The CDR3 DNA is TGTGCCAGTGATAGCGGGAGAAGGTCCTACGAGCAGTACTTC. The chain employs TRBV10-3 and TRBJ2-7, with 9 bases matching TRBD2. Trimming removed 10 bases from V and 1 base from J; junction bases left unmatched: 8. CDR1 and CDR2 from the germline V gene are ENHRY and SYGVKD. The CDR3 consists of 14 residues.

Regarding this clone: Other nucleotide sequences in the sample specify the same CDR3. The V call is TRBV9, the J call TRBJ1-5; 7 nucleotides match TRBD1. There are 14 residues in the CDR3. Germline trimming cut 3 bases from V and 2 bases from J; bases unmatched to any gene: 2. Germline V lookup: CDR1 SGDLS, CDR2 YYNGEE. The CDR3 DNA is TGTGCCAGCAGCGCCACAGGGGGCAATCAGCCCCAGCATTTT. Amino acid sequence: CASSATGGNQPQHF.

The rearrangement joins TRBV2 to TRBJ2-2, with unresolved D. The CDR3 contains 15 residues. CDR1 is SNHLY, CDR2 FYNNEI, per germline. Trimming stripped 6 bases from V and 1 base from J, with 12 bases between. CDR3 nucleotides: TGTGCCAGCAGGCCAGTTACATTGAACACCGGGGAGCTGTTTTTT. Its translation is CASRPVTLNTGELFF.

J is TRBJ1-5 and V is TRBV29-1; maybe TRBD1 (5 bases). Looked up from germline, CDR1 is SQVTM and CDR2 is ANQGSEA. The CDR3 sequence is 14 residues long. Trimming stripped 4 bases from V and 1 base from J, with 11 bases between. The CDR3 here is CSVGTGLSNQPQHF. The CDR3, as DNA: TGCAGCGTTGGAACAGGACTAAGCAATCAGCCCCAGCATTTT. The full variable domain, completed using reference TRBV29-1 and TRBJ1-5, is SAVISQKPSRDICQRGTSLTIQCQVDSQVTMMFWYRQQPGQSLTLIATANQGSEATYESGFVIDKFPISRPNLTFSTLTVSNMSPEDSSIYLCSVGTGLSNQPQHFGDGTRLSIL.